This TCR beta chain comes out of a study of T cells in Graves' hyperthyroidism and ophthalmopathy. What was amplified from RNA transcripts were TCR beta CDR3 regions. A first-round RT-PCR of the TCR CDR3 used the HTBI primer set. Each CDR3 protein is one row after TCRdb ran MiXCR on the multiplex PCR reads. The table lists 550,000 to 600,000 distinct CDR3 sequences, approximately 15% of them singletons. Lactation, pregnancy, other autoimmune disease or uncontrolled infection excluded patients. Out of approximately 10 ml of fresh peripheral blood came the PBMCs. The specimen sequenced was blood. The origin of this receptor is a woman under 30 with Graves' ophthalmopathy.

CDR3 amino acids: CATSEEGGRRFF. In nucleotides, the CDR3 is TGTGCCACCAGTGAAGAGGGGGGACGGAGGTTCTTC. The genes are TRBV24-1 and TRBJ2-1; D tentatively fits TRBD1 or TRBD2 (6 bases each). Germline loops: CDR1 KGHDR, CDR2 SFDVKD. This CDR3 comprises 12 residues. With 4 bases removed from V and 15 bases from J, the gap between germline ends came to 15 bases.